This TCR beta chain was identified in a study of CD8 T cells in ankylosing spondylitis. CDR1 and CDR2 from the germline V gene are ENHRY and SYGVKD. The CDR3 runs to 14 residues. The ends were cut back, 3 bases at V and 2 bases at J, with 8 bases in the middle. TCRdb ran MiXCR on the 5' RACE reads and lists one entry per CDR3 protein. This sample has hundreds of thousands of distinct CDR3 sequences; 20% to 25% occur once, and the top ten carry roughly 13%. The clonotype originates from a male donor with ankylosing spondylitis or in good health (not recorded which). Material for sequencing was blood, either unsorted or a sorted T cell fraction (not recorded which). This chain connects TRBV10-3 to TRBJ1-5; D is undetermined. Here the CDR3 DNA reads TGTGCCATCAGTGATTGGGAGGGCAATCAGCCCCAGCATTTT. Protein product: CAISDWEGNQPQHF.